This T cell receptor (beta chain) was profiled in a study of T cell responses to AZD1222 COVID-19 vaccine. Concerning this clone: Its target is unknown.

Assay used: immunoSEQ multiplex PCR; TCRdb lists only in-frame clones, some missing. The sample contains 150,000 or so clones, approximately 91% of which appear only once. Study observations and caveats: White British ancestry dominated among donors, who included more females, and clonal diversity was possibly underestimated. Variant regions that are unmutated are reportedly the target of nearly half of spike-specific TCRs. An increase in Spike-specific TCR breadth and depth was observed after two AZD1222 doses. Sampled repertoires all dated from after the peak T cell response.

The germline gives CDR1 LNHDA, CDR2 SQIVND (reference sequence). V lost 5 bases, J lost 8 bases, and 21 bases lay in between. This CDR3 comprises 16 residues. The chain couples TRBV19 to TRBJ1-4, with D tentatively TRBD1 (6 bases). The receptor's source is an adult in good health. The sequencing here drew on peripheral blood, taken on day 0 of AZD1222 vaccination. CDR3 residues: CASSLTGRQDSEKLFF. CDR3 bases: TGTGCCAGTAGTTTGACGGGGCGACAGGATTCGGAAAAACTGTTTTTT. Supplemented by reference TRBV19 and TRBJ1-4, the full variable domain reads DGGITQSPKYLFRKEGQNVTLSCEQNLNHDAMYWYRQDPGQGLRLIYYSQIVNDFQKGDIAEGYSVSREKKESFPLTVTSAQKNPTAFYLCASSLTGRQDSEKLFFGSGTQLSVL.